The clone carrying this TCR beta chain was detected only once. The germline V gene encodes CDR1 SGHRS and CDR2 YFSETQ. J gave up 7 bases and V 0 bases, and 9 bases lay outside the gene matches. The CDR3 spans 15 residues. The TCRbeta library incorporated unique molecular identifiers. TCRdb ran MiXCR on the PCR reads and lists one entry per CDR3 protein. The sample holds 670,000 or so distinct CDR3 sequences, 10% to 15% seen once. This sample was taken from a study of T-cell reconstitution after alpha-beta-depleted transplantation in children. The source material was PBMCs, sampled before TCRalphabeta/CD19-depleted stem cell transplant. This receptor was identified in a girl aged 2 to 10 with congenital amegakaryocytic thrombocytopenia, due to receive a stem cell transplant. The genes are TRBV5-1 and TRBJ1-1; 7 bases are a match to TRBD1. CDR3 nucleotide sequence: TGCGCCAGCAGCTTGGTTATGGGACAGACACTTGAAGCTTTCTTT. Residues: CASSLVMGQTLEAFF.